This T cell receptor (beta chain) came from a study of blood T cell repertoires in COVID-19. For the study at large: The origin of the acute and convalescent COVID-19 samples was the United States, Italy and Spain.

All enrollees were about 18 to 100 years old and from about 25 US areas. Repertoires were generated with immunoSEQ multiplex PCR, while TCRdb's copy carries only in-frame clones and drops some. Among approximately 360,000 clones, over 75% were seen once, and the ten largest hold around 0.91%. This CDR3 has 15 residues. Germline-derived CDR1 and CDR2 are SEHNR and FQNEAQ (reference sequence). The ends were cut back, 3 bases at V and 1 base at J, with 12 bases in the middle. The chain uses TRBV7-9 and TRBJ1-1, with D perhaps matching TRBD1 (6 bases). Material: PBMCs or T cells enriched from blood (not recorded which). This TCR derives from a woman in her 30s with acute COVID-19. CDR3 sequence: CASSFPVGGNTEAFF. In DNA form, the CDR3 reads TGTGCCAGCAGCTTTCCTGTAGGGGGGAACACTGAAGCTTTCTTT.